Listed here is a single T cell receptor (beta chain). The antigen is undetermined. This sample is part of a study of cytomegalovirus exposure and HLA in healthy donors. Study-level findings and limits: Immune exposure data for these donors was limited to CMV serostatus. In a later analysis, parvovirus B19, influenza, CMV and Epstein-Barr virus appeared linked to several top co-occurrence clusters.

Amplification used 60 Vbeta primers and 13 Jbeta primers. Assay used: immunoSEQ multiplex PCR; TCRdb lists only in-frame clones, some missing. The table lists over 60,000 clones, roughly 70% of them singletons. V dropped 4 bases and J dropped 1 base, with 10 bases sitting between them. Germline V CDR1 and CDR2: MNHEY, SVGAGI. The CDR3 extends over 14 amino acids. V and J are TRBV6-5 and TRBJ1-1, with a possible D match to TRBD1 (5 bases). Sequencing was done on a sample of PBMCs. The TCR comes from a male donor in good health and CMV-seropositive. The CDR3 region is CASSSDIWNTEAFF. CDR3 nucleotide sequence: TGTGCCAGCAGTTCGGACATCTGGAACACTGAAGCTTTCTTT.